The 24 T cell receptor beta chains presented below share a single source sample, sequenced in a study of radiotherapy plus CTLA-4 blockade in lung cancer. TCRdb keeps only in-frame clones here, not all; method: immunoSEQ multiplex PCR. Of over 80,000 clones in the sample, 80% to 90% were seen once. The sample here was peripheral blood, taken from a patient treated with radiotherapy plus ipilimumab. These receptors originate from a human donor with non-small cell lung cancer who had stable disease on radiotherapy plus ipilimumab.

The CDR3 protein is CASSYHRDRGLQPQHF. The CDR3 bases are TGTGCCAGCAGTTACCACCGGGACAGGGGGTTGCAGCCCCAGCATTTT. The V and J genes are TRBV6-7 and TRBJ1-5; 11 nucleotides align to TRBD1. TRBV6-7 is assigned to the ORF class and has an uncertain function. The CDR3 contains 16 residues. The V gene end was trimmed by 2 bases and the J gene end by 7 bases; junction bases not matched to a gene: 7.

About this clone itself: Other DNA sequences in the sample encode the same CDR3. The V call is TRBV30, the J call TRBJ1-1; perhaps TRBD1 as D (6 bases). The CDR3 contains 13 residues. With 2 bases removed from V and 5 bases from J, the gap between germline ends came to 12 bases. From germline, CDR1 is GTSNPN and CDR2 SVGIG (reference sequence). The CDR3 nucleotides are TGTGCCTGGAGTCTCAGGGGCGGTACTGAAGCTTTCTTT. It codes for CAWSLRGGTEAFF.

J is TRBJ1-3 and V is TRBV19; D gene unclear. The germline gives CDR1 LNHDA, CDR2 SQIVND (reference sequence). Trimming cost V 5 bases and J 0 bases, with 11 bases left between them. The CDR3 totals 15 residues. The CDR3 DNA follows: TGTGCCAGTAGTCCCGTGGGCCTCTCTGGAAACACCATATATTTT. This translates into CASSPVGLSGNTIYF.

The J gene is TRBJ2-1, the V gene TRBV2, with TRBD2 matching 16 bases. With 5 bases clipped from V and 1 base from J, the junction kept 5 bases outside the gene matches. CDR1 is SNHLY and CDR2 is FYNNEI in the germline V gene. The CDR3 has 18 residues. The CDR3: CASSRGLAGGASYNEQFF. CDR3 nucleotides: TGTGCCAGCAGTCGGGGACTAGCGGGGGGGGCGTCCTACAATGAGCAGTTCTTC.

This clone was found a few times. The V call is TRBV19, the J call TRBJ1-5; D may be TRBD1 (5 bases). Germline V gene sequence: CDR1 LNHDA, CDR2 SQIVND (reference sequence). There are 17 residues in the CDR3. V dropped 6 bases and J dropped 3 bases, with 21 bases sitting between them. CDR3 sequence reads: CASRAPGTGGNNQPQHF. The DNA of the CDR3 is TGTGCCAGTAGGGCTCCGGGTACGGGGGGTAACAATCAGCCCCAGCATTTT.

This clone was seen a single time. The chain joins TRBV2 to TRBJ1-5; weak D call: TRBD1 (6 bases). The germline V gene has CDR1 SNHLY and CDR2 FYNNEI. V lost 7 bases and J 0 bases, leaving 10 bases between the germline ends. The CDR3 sequence is 14 residues long. This CDR3 is CASTGQNSNQPQHF. In DNA form, the CDR3 reads TGTGCCAGCACCGGACAGAATAGCAATCAGCCCCAGCATTTT.

This chain connects TRBV10-3 to TRBJ1-5; D is possibly TRBD1 (6 bases). CDR1 and CDR2 (germline): ENHRY, SYGVKD. V was pared by 0 bases and J by 4 bases, with 10 bases between. The CDR3 sequence is 15 residues long. This CDR3 reads CAISESIQGNQPQHF. The CDR3 nucleotides are TGTGCCATCAGTGAGTCCATACAGGGAAATCAGCCCCAGCATTTT.

The chain carries TRBV4-2 and TRBJ2-7; D not resolved. With 0 bases removed from V and 0 bases from J, the gap between germline ends came to 6 bases. The germline V gene encodes CDR1 LGHNA and CDR2 YNFKEQ. There are 14 residues in the CDR3. CDR3 region: CASSQDTSSYEQYF. The CDR3 nucleotides read TGTGCCAGCAGCCAAGATACTTCCTCCTACGAGCAGTACTTC.

This clone was recorded a few times. This chain connects TRBV28 to TRBJ2-7, with 10 bases matching TRBD1. This CDR3 is built from 16 residues. Looked up from germline, CDR1 is MDHEN and CDR2 is SYDVKM. Trimming took 6 bases from V and 4 from J; bases not matched to a gene: 12. The CDR3 coding sequence is TGTGCCAGCAGCTCACTTGGGACAGGGGTTACTTACGAGCAGTACTTC. Amino acid sequence: CASSSLGTGVTYEQYF. The full variable domain, with the rest looked up from reference TRBV28 and TRBJ2-7, is DVKVTQSSRYLVKRTGEKVFLECVQDMDHENMFWYRQDPGLGLRLIYFSYDVKMKEKGDIPEGYSVSREKKERFSLILESASTNQTSMYLCASSSLGTGVTYEQYFGPGTRLTVT.

The V gene is TRBV11-2, the J gene TRBJ1-3; D is perhaps TRBD1 (6 bases). Per the germline V gene, CDR1 is SGHAT and CDR2 is FQNNGV. V gave up 3 bases and J gave up 0 bases, with 12 bases separating them. The CDR3 totals 16 residues. The CDR3 region is CASSFGGANSGNTIYF. The DNA of the CDR3 is TGTGCCAGCAGCTTTGGGGGGGCCAACTCTGGAAACACCATATATTTT.

This clone showed up just once. The chain carries TRBV9 and TRBJ2-3; D is ambiguous. Germline CDR1 and CDR2: SGDLS and YYNGEE. The CDR3 is made up of 14 amino acids. Trimming removed 0 bases at V and 5 bases at J, with 10 bases between. The CDR3 protein is CASSVAGLGDTQYF. The CDR3 DNA reads as TGTGCCAGCAGCGTAGCCGGGCTTGGAGATACGCAGTATTTT.

This clone was counted a few times. The V call is TRBV6-5, the J call TRBJ2-1; D is uncertain. Germline CDR1 is MNHEY and CDR2 is SVGAGI. Trimming removed 3 bases at V and 0 bases at J, with 9 bases between. The CDR3 totals 15 residues. CDR3 DNA: TGTGCCAGCAGTTATATTGCTAGCTCCTACAATGAGCAGTTCTTC. Encoded protein: CASSYIASSYNEQFF.

The chain links TRBV6-1 to TRBJ1-1, with 7 bases lining up with TRBD1. The V gene end was trimmed by 4 bases and the J gene end by 4 bases; junction bases not matched to a gene: 6. The CDR3 runs 14 residues. Germline V gene data show CDR1 as MNHNS and CDR2 as SASEGT. The CDR3 is CASSALQGSTEAFF. CDR3 nucleotide sequence: TGTGCCAGCAGTGCTCTACAGGGGAGCACTGAAGCTTTCTTT.

This clone was seen a handful of times. The chain carries TRBV7-9 and TRBJ1-3; no reliable D call. Germline assignment: CDR1 SEHNR and CDR2 FQNEAQ (reference sequence). The CDR3 extends over 14 amino acids. V was pared by 6 bases and J by 2 bases, with 11 bases between. Here the CDR3 DNA reads TGTGCCAGCAGTCCCCCAGCGCCTGGAAACACCATATATTTT. Encoded protein: CASSPPAPGNTIYF.

The chain couples TRBV12-5 to TRBJ2-7; TRBD1 matches at 8 bases. This CDR3 contains 15 residues. Trimming removed 1 base from V and 3 bases from J; junction bases left unmatched: 5. Looked up from germline, CDR1 is LGHNT and CDR2 is FRNRAP. The CDR3: CASGLGQGKRYEQYF. CDR3 DNA sequence: TGTGCTAGTGGTTTGGGACAGGGGAAGCGCTACGAGCAGTACTTC.

The V gene is TRBV6-1, the J gene TRBJ1-3, with TRBD1 as a possible D gene (6 bases). Trimming pared 3 bases from V and 4 bases from J, leaving 19 bases between. Per the germline V gene, CDR1 is MNHNS and CDR2 is SASEGT. The CDR3 covers 17 residues. The chain's CDR3 is CASSDRPWDILGNTIYF. In DNA, the CDR3 is TGTGCCAGCAGTGATAGACCCTGGGACATATTAGGAAACACCATATATTTT.

This clone was picked up one time. The chain employs TRBV14 and TRBJ1-2; 10 bases line up with TRBD1. The CDR3 consists of 13 residues. Trimming removed 4 bases from V and 8 bases from J; junction bases left unmatched: 4. Germline V CDR1 and CDR2: SGHDN, FVKESK. CDR3 in DNA: TGTGCCAGCAGCCGGGACAGGGGAAAGGGCTACACCTTC. Translating it yields CASSRDRGKGYTF.

The CDR3, as DNA: TGCGCCAGCAGCGTAGGGACTACAACAGATACGCAGTATTTT. It specifies CASSVGTTTDTQYF. The chain uses TRBV5-1 and TRBJ2-3; 7 bases align to TRBD2. With V trimmed by 4 bases and J by 3 bases, 5 bases remained unmatched. Per germline, CDR1 SGHRS and CDR2 YFSETQ. This CDR3 is 14 amino acids long.

CDR3 in DNA: TGTGCCAGCAGATTGGAGGAGGGAGGGAGGGATGAGCAGTTCTTC. It yields the protein CASRLEEGGRDEQFF. The genes are TRBV27 and TRBJ2-1; 7 bases are a match to TRBD2. Looked up from germline, CDR1 is MNHEY and CDR2 is SMNVEV (reference sequence). V dropped 6 bases and J dropped 8; count of bases not matched to a gene: 13. The CDR3 sequence is 15 residues long.

As to this clone: The sample has other DNA sequences that encode this CDR3 too. V is TRBV27 and J is TRBJ1-2; D not resolved. Germline CDR1 MNHEY, CDR2 SMNVEV (reference sequence). The length of the CDR3 is 12 residues. V was shortened by 5 bases and J by 7 bases, with 11 bases between the two germline ends. The CDR3 loop is CASSTRTGGYTF. Written as DNA, the CDR3 is TGTGCCAGCAGTACCAGGACGGGTGGCTACACCTTC.

The J gene is TRBJ2-2, the V gene TRBV7-6; D might be TRBD2 (6 bases). CDR1 SGHVS and CDR2 FNYEAQ come from the germline V gene. The CDR3 consists of 16 residues. V lost 5 bases, J lost 2 bases, and 15 bases lay in between. The CDR3 region has the DNA TGTGCCAGCAGCCCCTCCGGGGGACGAAACACCGGGGAGCTGTTTTTT. As protein: CASSPSGGRNTGELFF.

CDR3 sequence (DNA): TGTGCCAGCAGCTTAGCGGGAACATCGCCCCAGCATTTT. Its translation: CASSLAGTSPQHF. The gene calls are TRBV11-2 and TRBJ1-5; D ambiguous. CDR3 length: 13 residues. Per the germline V gene, CDR1 is SGHAT and CDR2 is FQNNGV. The V gene lost 1 base and the J gene lost 9 bases, with 10 bases spanning the gap.

This chain joins TRBV19 and TRBJ1-3; 8 bases align to TRBD1. V shed 5 bases, J shed 0 bases, and the junction held 9 bases outside the gene matches. The CDR3 is made up of 17 amino acids. In germline, CDR1 is LNHDA, CDR2 SQIVND (reference sequence). For the CDR3, the DNA is TGTGCCAGTAGTTCGCCGGGACAGGCCCTCTCTGGAAACACCATATATTTT. It codes for CASSSPGQALSGNTIYF.

This CDR3 is CASSPGTAISYEQYF. The CDR3 DNA is TGTGCCAGTAGTCCCGGGACGGCCATATCCTACGAGCAGTACTTC. The chain links TRBV19 to TRBJ2-7, with D possibly called TRBD1 or TRBD2 (5 bases each). CDR1 and CDR2 (germline): LNHDA, SQIVND (reference sequence). The CDR3 is made up of 15 amino acids. Trimming stripped 5 bases from V and 1 base from J, with 15 bases between.